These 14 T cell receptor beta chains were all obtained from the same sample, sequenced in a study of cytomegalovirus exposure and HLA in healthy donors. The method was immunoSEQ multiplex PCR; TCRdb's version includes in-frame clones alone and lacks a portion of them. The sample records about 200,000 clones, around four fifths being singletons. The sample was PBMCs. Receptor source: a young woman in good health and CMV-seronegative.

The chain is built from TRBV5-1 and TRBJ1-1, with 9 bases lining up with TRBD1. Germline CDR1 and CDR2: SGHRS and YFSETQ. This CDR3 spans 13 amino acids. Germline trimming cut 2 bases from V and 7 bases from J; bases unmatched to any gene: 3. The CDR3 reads CASSFDRGVEAFF. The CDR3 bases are TGCGCCAGCAGCTTCGACAGGGGGGTTGAAGCTTTCTTT.

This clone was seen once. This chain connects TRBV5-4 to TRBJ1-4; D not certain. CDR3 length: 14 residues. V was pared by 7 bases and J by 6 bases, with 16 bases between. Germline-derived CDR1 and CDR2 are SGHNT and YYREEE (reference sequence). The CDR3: CASGTQPEDEKLFF. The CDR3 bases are TGTGCCAGCGGAACTCAGCCGGAGGATGAAAAACTGTTTTTT.

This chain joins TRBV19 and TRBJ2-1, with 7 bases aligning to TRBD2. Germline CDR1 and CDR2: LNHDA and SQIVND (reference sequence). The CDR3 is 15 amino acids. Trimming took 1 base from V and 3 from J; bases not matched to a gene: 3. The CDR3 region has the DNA TGTGCCAGTAGTATAGGCGGGAGTTTCTACAATGAGCAGTTCTTC. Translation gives CASSIGGSFYNEQFF. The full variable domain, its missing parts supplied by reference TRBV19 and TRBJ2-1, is DGGITQSPKYLFRKEGQNVTLSCEQNLNHDAMYWYRQDPGQGLRLIYYSQIVNDFQKGDIAEGYSVSREKKESFPLTVTSAQKNPTAFYLCASSIGGSFYNEQFFGPGTRLTVL.

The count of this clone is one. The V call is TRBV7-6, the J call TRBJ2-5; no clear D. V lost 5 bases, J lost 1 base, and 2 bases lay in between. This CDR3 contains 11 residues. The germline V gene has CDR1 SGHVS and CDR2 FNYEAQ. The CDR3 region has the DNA TGTGCCAGCAGCGTCCAAGAGACCCAGTACTTC. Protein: CASSVQETQYF.

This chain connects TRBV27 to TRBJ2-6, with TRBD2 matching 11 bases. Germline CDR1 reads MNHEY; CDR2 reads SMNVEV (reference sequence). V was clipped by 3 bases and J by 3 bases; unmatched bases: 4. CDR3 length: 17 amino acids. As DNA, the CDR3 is TGTGCCAGCAGTTTCATAGCGGGAGGGTTTGGGGCCAACGTCCTGACTTTC. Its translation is CASSFIAGGFGANVLTF.

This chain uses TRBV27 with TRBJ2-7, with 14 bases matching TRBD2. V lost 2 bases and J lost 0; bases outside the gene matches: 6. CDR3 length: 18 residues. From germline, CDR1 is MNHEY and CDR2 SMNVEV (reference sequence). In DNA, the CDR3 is TGTGCCAGCAGTTTACGGACTAGCGGGAGGCCGGTCTCCTACGAGCAGTACTTC. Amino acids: CASSLRTSGRPVSYEQYF.

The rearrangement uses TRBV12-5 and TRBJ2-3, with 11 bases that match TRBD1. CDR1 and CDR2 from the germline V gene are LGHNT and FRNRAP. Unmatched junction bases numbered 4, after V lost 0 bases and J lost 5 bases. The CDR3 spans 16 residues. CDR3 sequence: CASGLVPGQGEDTQYF. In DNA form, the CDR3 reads TGTGCTAGTGGTTTGGTTCCGGGACAGGGGGAAGATACGCAGTATTTT.

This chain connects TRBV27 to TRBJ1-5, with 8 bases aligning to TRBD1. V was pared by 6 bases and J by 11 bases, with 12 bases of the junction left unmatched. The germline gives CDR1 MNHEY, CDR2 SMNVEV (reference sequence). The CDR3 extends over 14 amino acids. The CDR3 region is CASSPQGADSSQHF. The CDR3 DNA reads TGTGCCAGCAGCCCTCAGGGGGCGGACTCTTCCCAGCATTTT.

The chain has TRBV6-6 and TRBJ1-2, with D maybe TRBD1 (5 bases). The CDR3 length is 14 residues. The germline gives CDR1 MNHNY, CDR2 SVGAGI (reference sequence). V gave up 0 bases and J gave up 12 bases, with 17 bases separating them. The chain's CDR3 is CASSYSTAGKGHTF. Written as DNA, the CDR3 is TGTGCCAGCAGTTACTCGACGGCAGGGAAGGGGCACACCTTC.

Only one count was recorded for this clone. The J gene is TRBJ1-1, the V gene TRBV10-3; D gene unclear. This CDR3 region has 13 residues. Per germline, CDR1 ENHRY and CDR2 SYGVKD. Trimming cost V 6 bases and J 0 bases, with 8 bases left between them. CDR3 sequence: CAIRASLNTEAFF. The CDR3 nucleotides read TGTGCCATCAGGGCATCCTTGAACACTGAAGCTTTCTTT.

CDR3 protein: CASSDRLAANYNEQFF. CDR3 DNA: TGTGCCAGCAGTGATCGCCTAGCGGCCAACTACAATGAGCAGTTCTTC. The chain is built from TRBV25-1 and TRBJ2-1; TRBD2 agrees at 7 bases. The length of the CDR3 is 16 residues. The junction had 8 bases not matched to a gene; V was cut back by 3 bases and J by 3 bases. Germline V gene data show CDR1 as MGHDK and CDR2 as SYGVNS.

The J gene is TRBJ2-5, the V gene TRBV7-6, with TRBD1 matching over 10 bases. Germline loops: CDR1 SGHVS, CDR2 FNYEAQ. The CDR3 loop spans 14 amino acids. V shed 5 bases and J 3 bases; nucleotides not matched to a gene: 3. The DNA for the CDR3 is TGTGCCAGCAGCCGGGACAGGGGTGAAGAGACCCAGTACTTC. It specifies CASSRDRGEETQYF.

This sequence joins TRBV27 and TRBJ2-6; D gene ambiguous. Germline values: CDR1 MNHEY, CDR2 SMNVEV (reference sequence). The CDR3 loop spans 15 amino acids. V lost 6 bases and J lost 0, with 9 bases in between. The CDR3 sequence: CASSLSISGANVLTF. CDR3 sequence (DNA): TGTGCCAGCAGCCTTAGTATCTCTGGGGCCAACGTCCTGACTTTC.

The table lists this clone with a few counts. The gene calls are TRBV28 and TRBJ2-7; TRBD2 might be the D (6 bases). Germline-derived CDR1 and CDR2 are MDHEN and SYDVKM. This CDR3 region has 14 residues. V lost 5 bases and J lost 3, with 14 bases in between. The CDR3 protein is CASSDPGLSYEQYF. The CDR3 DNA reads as TGTGCCAGCAGTGACCCGGGACTGAGCTACGAGCAGTACTTC.